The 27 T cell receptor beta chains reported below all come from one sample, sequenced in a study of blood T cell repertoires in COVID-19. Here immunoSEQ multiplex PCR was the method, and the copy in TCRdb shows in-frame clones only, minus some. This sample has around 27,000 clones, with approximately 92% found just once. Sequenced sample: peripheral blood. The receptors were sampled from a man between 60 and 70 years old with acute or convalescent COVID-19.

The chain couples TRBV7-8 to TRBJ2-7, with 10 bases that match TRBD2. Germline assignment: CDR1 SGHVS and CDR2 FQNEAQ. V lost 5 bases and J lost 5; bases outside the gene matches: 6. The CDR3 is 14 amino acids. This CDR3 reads CASSPSGGADEQYF. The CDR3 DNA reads TGTGCCAGCAGCCCTAGCGGGGGAGCGGACGAGCAGTACTTC.

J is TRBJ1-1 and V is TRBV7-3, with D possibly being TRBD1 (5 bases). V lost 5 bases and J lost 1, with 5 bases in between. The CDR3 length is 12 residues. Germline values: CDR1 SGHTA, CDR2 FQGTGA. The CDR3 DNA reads TGTGCCAGCAGCAGGGGGAACACTGAAGCTTTCTTT. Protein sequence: CASSRGNTEAFF.

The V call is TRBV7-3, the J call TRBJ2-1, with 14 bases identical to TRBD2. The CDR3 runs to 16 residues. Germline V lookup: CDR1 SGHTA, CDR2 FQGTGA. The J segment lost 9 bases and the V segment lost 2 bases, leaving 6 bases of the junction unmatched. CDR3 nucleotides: TGTGCCAGCAGCTTAGGACTAGCGGGAGGTGTAGGTGAGCAGTTCTTC. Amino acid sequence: CASSLGLAGGVGEQFF.

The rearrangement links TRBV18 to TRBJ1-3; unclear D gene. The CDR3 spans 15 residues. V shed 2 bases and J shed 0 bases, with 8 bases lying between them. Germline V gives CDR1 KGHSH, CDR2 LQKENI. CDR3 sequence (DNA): TGTGCCAGCTCACCAGCCACAAGCTCTGGAAACACCATATATTTT. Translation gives CASSPATSSGNTIYF.

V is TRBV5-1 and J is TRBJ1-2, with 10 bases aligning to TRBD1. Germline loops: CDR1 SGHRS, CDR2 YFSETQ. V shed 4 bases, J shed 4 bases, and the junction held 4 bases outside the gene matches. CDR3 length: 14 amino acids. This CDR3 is CASSPGQGTYGYTF. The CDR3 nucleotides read TGCGCCAGCAGCCCGGGACAGGGGACCTATGGCTACACCTTC.

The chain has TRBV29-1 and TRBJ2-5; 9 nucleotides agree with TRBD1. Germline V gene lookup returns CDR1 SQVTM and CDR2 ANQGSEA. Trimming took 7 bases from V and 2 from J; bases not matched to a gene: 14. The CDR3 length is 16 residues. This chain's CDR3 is CSANLWTGVEQETQYF. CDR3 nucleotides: TGCAGCGCTAACCTTTGGACAGGGGTGGAACAAGAGACCCAGTACTTC.

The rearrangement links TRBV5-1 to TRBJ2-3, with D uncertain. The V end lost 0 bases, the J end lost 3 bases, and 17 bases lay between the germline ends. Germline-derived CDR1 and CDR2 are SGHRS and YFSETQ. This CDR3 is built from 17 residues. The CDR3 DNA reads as TGCGCCAGCAGCTTGGCCTCGTTACCGGCGGAGACAGATACGCAGTATTTT. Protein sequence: CASSLASLPAETDTQYF.

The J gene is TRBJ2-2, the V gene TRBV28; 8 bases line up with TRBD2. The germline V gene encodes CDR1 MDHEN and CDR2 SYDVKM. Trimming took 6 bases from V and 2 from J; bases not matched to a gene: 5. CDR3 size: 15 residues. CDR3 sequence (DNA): TGTGCCAGCAGCTCAGCGGGAGTTAACACCGGGGAGCTGTTTTTT. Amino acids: CASSSAGVNTGELFF.

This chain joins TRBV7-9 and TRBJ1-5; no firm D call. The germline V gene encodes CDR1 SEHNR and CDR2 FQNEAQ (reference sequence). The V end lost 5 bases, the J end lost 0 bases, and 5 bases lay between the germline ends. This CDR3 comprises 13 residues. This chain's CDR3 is CASSPNSNQPQHF. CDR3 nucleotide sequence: TGTGCCAGCAGCCCAAATAGCAATCAGCCCCAGCATTTT.

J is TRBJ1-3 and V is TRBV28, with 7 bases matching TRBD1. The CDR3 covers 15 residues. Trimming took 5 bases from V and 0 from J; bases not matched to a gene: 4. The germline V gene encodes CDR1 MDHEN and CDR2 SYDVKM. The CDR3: CASSPGGNSGNTIYF. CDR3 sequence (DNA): TGTGCCAGCAGTCCAGGGGGGAACTCTGGAAACACCATATATTTT.

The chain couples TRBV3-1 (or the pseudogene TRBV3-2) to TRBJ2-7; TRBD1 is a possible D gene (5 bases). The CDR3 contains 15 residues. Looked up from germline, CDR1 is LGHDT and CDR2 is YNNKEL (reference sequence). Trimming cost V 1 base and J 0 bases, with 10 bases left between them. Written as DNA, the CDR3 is TGTGCCAGCAGCCAAGGGATAGGGGCCTCCTACGAGCAGTACTTC. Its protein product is CASSQGIGASYEQYF.

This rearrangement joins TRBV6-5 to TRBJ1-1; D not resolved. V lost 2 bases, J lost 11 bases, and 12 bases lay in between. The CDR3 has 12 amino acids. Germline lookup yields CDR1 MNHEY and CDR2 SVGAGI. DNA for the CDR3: TGTGCCAGCAGTTACCACGGGGAGGCGGCTTTCTTT. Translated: CASSYHGEAAFF.

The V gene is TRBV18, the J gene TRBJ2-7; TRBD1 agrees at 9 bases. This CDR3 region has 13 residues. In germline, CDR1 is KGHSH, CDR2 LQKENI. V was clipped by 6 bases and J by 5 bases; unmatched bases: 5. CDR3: CASSPGTGNEQYF. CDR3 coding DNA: TGTGCCAGCTCGCCAGGGACAGGGAACGAGCAGTACTTC.

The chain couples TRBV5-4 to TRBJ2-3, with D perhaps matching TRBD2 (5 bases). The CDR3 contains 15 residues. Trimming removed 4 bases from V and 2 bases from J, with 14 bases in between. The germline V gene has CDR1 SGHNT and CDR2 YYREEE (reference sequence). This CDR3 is CASSPRRLNTDTQYF. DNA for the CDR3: TGTGCCAGCAGCCCCCGGCGACTAAACACAGATACGCAGTATTTT.

The DNA of the CDR3 is TGTGCCAGCTCACCAGCAGTCTCTGGAAACACCATATATTTT. It specifies CASSPAVSGNTIYF. This rearrangement joins TRBV18 to TRBJ1-3; D is undetermined. With 2 bases removed from V and 0 bases from J, the gap between germline ends came to 5 bases. Germline CDR1 KGHSH, CDR2 LQKENI. The CDR3 has 14 residues.

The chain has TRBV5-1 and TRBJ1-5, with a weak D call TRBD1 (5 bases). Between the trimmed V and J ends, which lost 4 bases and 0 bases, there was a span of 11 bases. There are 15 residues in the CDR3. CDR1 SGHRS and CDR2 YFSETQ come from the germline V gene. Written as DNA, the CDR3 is TGCGCCAGCAGCCTTGGGACTTTTAGCAATCAGCCCCAGCATTTT. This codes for CASSLGTFSNQPQHF.

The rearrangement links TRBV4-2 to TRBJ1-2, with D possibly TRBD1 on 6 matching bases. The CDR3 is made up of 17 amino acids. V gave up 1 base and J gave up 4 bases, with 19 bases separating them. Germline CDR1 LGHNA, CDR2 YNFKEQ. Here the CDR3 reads CASSQAPDGAGVYGYTF. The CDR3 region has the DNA TGTGCCAGCAGCCAAGCTCCCGATGGGGCAGGGGTCTATGGCTACACCTTC.

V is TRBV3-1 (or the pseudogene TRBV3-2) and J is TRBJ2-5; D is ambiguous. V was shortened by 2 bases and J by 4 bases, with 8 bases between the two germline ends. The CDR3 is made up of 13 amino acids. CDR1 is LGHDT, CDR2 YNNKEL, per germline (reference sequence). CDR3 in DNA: TGTGCCAGCAGCCAATATAGCAGAGAGACCCAGTACTTC. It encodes CASSQYSRETQYF.

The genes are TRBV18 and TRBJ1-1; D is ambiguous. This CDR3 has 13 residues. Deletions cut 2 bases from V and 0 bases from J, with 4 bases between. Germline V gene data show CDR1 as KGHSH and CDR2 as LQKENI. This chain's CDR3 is CASSPSMNTEAFF. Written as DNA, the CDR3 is TGTGCCAGCTCACCATCAATGAACACTGAAGCTTTCTTT.

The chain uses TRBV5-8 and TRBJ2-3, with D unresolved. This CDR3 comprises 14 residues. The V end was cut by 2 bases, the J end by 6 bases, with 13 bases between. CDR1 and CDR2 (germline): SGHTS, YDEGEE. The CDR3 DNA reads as TGTGCCAGCAGCTTATCCGGAGCCTATGATACGCAGTATTTT. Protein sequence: CASSLSGAYDTQYF.

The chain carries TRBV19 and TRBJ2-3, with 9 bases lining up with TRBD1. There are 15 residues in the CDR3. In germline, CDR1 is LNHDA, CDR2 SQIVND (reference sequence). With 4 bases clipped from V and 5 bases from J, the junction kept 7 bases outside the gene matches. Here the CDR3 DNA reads TGTGCCAGTAGTAATCCCGGGACAGGGCTAGATACGCAGTATTTT. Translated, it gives CASSNPGTGLDTQYF.

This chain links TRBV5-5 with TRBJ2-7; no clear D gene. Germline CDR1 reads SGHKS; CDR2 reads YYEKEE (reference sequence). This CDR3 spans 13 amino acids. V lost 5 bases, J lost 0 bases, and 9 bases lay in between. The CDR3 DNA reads TGTGCCAGCAGTCACCCGCGCTCCTACGAGCAGTACTTC. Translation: CASSHPRSYEQYF.

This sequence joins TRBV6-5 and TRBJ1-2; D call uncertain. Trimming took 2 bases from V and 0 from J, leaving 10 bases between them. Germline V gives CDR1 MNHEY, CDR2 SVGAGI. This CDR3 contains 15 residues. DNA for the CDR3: TGTGCCAGCAGTTACACGCAGGTGCCTAACTATGGCTACACCTTC. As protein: CASSYTQVPNYGYTF.

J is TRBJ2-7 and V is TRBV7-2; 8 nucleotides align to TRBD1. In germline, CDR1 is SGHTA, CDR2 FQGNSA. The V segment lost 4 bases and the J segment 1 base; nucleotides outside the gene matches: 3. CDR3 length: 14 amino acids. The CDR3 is CASSYRTGSYEQYF. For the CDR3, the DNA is TGTGCCAGCAGCTATAGGACAGGGTCCTACGAGCAGTACTTC. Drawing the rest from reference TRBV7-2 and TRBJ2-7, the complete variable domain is GAGVSQSPSNKVTEKGKDVELRCDPISGHTALYWYRQSLGQGLEFLIYFQGNSAPDKSGLPSDRFSAERTGGSVSTLTIQRTQQEDSAVYLCASSYRTGSYEQYFGPGTRLTVT.

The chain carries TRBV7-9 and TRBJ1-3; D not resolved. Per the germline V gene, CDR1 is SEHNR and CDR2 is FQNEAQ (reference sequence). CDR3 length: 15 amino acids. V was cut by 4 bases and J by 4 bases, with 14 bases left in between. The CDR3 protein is CASSSRGGRGNTIYF. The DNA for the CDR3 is TGTGCCAGCAGCTCCCGGGGAGGTCGGGGAAACACCATATATTTT. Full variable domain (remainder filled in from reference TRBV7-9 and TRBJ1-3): DTGVSQNPRHKITKRGQNVTFRCDPISEHNRLYWYRQTLGQGPEFLTYFQNEAQLEKSRLLSDRFSAERPKGSFSTLEIQRTEQGDSAMYLCASSSRGGRGNTIYFGEGSWLTVV.

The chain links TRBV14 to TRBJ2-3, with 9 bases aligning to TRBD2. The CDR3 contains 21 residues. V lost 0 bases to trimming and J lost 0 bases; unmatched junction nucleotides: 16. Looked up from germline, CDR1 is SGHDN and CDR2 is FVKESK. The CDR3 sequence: CASSQDFDPSGGRVSTDTQYF. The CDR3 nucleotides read TGTGCCAGCAGCCAAGATTTTGACCCTTCGGGCGGGAGGGTCAGCACAGATACGCAGTATTTT. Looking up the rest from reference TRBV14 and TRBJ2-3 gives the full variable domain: EAGVTQFPSHSVIEKGQTVTLRCDPISGHDNLYWYRRVMGKEIKFLLHFVKESKQDESGMPNNRFLAERTGGTYSTLKVQPAELEDSGVYFCASSQDFDPSGGRVSTDTQYFGPGTRLTVL.

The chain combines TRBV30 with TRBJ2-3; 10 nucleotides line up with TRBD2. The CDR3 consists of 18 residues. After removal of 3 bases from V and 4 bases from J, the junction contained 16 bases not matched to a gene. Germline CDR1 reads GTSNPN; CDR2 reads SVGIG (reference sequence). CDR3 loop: CAWRRGAGGPESSDTQYF. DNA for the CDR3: TGTGCCTGGAGGAGAGGAGCGGGAGGGCCGGAATCCTCAGATACGCAGTATTTT.